This is a list of T cell receptor beta chains from one sample in a study of cytomegalovirus exposure and HLA in healthy donors. TCRdb's table, derived via immunoSEQ multiplex PCR, lists solely in-frame clones and lacks some. The sample consists of 150,000 or so clones, over 90% of them appearing once. Input material: PBMCs. Source of these receptors: a young man in good health and CMV-seropositive. The CDR3 runs from the conserved cysteine through the conserved F or W. The order of the fields is D gene, V gene, clone size, J gene, CDR3 protein, CDR3 DNA. A D gene is named only where the DNA matches it firmly. Some rows mark clone size as missing; the rest say once, few, many or name a class of expanded clone.

>-|TRBV5-1|-|TRBJ2-3
CASSLEGTDTQYF
TGCGCCAGCAGCTTGGAGGGGACAGATACGCAGTATTTT
>TRBD2|TRBV5-1|-|TRBJ2-1
CASSSAGGNYNEQFF
TGCGCCAGCAGTTCGGCGGGAGGGAATTACAATGAGCAGTTCTTC
>TRBD2|TRBV14|-|TRBJ2-7
CASSLGGLIYEQYF
TGTGCCAGCAGCCTCGGGGGACTAATCTACGAGCAGTACTTC
>-|TRBV28|-|TRBJ2-7
CASSSSSRGTSSYEQYF
TGTGCCAGCAGTTCCTCATCTCGCGGGACGAGCTCCTACGAGCAGTACTTC
>-|TRBV28|once|TRBJ2-5
CASTSGSEETQYF
TGTGCCAGCACGTCGGGGTCGGAAGAGACCCAGTACTTC
>TRBD1|TRBV28|once|TRBJ2-1
CASSLAGTGDNEQFF
TGTGCCAGCAGTTTAGCCGGGACAGGGGACAATGAGCAGTTCTTC
>-|TRBV6-5|once|TRBJ2-5
CASSYYSAPETQYF
TGTGCCAGCAGTTACTACAGTGCCCCAGAGACCCAGTACTTC
>TRBD1|TRBV2|-|TRBJ2-7
CASSEALGDRGTYEQYF
TGTGCCAGCAGTGAAGCTTTAGGGGACAGGGGGACCTACGAGCAGTACTTC
>TRBD2|TRBV5-1|-|TRBJ2-5
CASSPGTTQETQYF
TGCGCCAGCAGCCCGGGGACTACTCAAGAGACCCAGTACTTC
>TRBD2|TRBV5-1|-|TRBJ2-7
CASGTSGYEQYF
TGCGCCAGCGGGACTAGCGGATACGAGCAGTACTTC